This T cell receptor beta chain is drawn from a study of T cells in women clearing cervical HPV infection. Study-wide background: Cases were women with histologically confirmed HPV16-related CIN3 or worse, including a couple of invasive cancers.

Repertoires were generated with immunoSEQ multiplex PCR, while TCRdb's copy carries only in-frame clones and drops some. This table lists 35,000 to 45,000 clones. The source is a woman aged 18-69 years with a cervical HPV16 infection that either progressed to CIN3+ or cleared (not recorded which). Material for sequencing was blood buffy coat.

The sequenced CDR3 bases are TGTGCCAGCTCACCTAAGACAGGGCTGGATGGT. Its protein product is CASSPKTGLDG. The CDR3 in its entirety is CASSPKTGLDGQYF. The chain combines TRBV18 with TRBJ2-4, with TRBD1 matching 7 bases. The read falls 3 residues short of the CDR3 end, and the missing part is taken from the germline J gene. There are 14 residues in the CDR3. Germline CDR1 is KGHSH and CDR2 is LQKENI.